Sequencing of this TCR beta chain was carried out in a study of T-cell reconstitution after alpha-beta-depleted transplantation in children. Unique molecular identifiers were used in preparing the TCRbeta library. One entry per CDR3 protein results from TCRdb running MiXCR on the PCR reads. The sample carries some 200,000 distinct CDR3 sequences, approximately 6.9% recorded once. Sequencing used PBMCs, obtained before TCRalphabeta/CD19-depleted stem cell transplant. This sequence originates from a boy aged 2 to 9 with acute lymphoblastic leukemia, due to receive a stem cell transplant.

CDR3 in DNA: TGTGCCAGTTTGACTAGCGGCTCCTACGAGCAGTACTTC. Translated, it gives CASLTSGSYEQYF. The chain is built from TRBV28 and TRBJ2-7; 9 nucleotides match TRBD2. The CDR3 is 13 amino acids. With 9 bases clipped from V and 0 bases from J, the junction kept 3 bases outside the gene matches. Germline V gene lookup returns CDR1 MDHEN and CDR2 SYDVKM. Supplemented by reference TRBV28 and TRBJ2-7, the full variable domain reads DVKVTQSSRYLVKRTGEKVFLECVQDMDHENMFWYRQDPGLGLRLIYFSYDVKMKEKGDIPEGYSVSREKKERFSLILESASTNQTSMYLCASLTSGSYEQYFGPGTRLTVT.